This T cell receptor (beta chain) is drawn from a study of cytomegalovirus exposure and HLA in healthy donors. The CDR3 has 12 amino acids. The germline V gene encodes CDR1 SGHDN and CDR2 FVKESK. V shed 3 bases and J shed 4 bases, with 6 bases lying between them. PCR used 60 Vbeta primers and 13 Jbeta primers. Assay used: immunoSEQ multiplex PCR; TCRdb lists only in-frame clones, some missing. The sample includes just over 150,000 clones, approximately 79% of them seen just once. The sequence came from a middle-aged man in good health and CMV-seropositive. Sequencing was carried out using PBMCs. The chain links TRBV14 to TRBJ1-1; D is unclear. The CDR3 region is CASSHYGTEAFF. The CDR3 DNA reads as TGTGCCAGCAGCCACTACGGCACTGAAGCTTTCTTT. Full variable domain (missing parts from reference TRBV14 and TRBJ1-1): EAGVTQFPSHSVIEKGQTVTLRCDPISGHDNLYWYRRVMGKEIKFLLHFVKESKQDESGMPNNRFLAERTGGTYSTLKVQPAELEDSGVYFCASSHYGTEAFFGQGTRLTVV.